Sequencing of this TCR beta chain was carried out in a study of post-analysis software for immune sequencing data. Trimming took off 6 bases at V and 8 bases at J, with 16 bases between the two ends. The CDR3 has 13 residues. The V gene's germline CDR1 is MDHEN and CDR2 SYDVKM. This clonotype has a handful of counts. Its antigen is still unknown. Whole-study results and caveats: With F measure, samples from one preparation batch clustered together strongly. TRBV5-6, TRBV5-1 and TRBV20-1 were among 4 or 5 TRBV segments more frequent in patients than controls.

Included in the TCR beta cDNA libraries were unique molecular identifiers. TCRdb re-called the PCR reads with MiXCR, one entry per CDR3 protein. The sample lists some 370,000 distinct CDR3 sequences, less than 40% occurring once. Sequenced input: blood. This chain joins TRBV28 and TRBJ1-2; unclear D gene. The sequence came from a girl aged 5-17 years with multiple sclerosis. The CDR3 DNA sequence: TGTGCCAGCAGCCCGGACGGGTCGGGGGGCTACACCTTC. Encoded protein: CASSPDGSGGYTF.